This T cell receptor (beta chain) was found in a study of cytomegalovirus exposure and HLA in healthy donors. This clone showed up just once. Primers: 60 Vbeta forward and 13 Jbeta reverse. Repertoires were generated with immunoSEQ multiplex PCR, while TCRdb's copy carries only in-frame clones and drops some. The sample carries 150,000 to 170,000 clones, roughly four fifths recorded once. Each donor was nominally healthy when sampled (though unrecorded immune exposures were likely). V was pared by 6 bases and J by 0 bases, with 5 bases of the junction left unmatched. Germline-derived CDR1 and CDR2 are ENHRY and SYGVKD. The length of the CDR3 is 15 residues.

This TCR came from a man between 18 and 35 years old in good health and CMV-seronegative. The chain combines TRBV10-3 with TRBJ1-3, with 7 bases fitting TRBD1. The sequenced material came from PBMCs. In nucleotides, the CDR3 is TGTGCCATCAGCAACGGGACAGCCTCTGGAAACACCATATATTTT. Amino acid sequence: CAISNGTASGNTIYF.